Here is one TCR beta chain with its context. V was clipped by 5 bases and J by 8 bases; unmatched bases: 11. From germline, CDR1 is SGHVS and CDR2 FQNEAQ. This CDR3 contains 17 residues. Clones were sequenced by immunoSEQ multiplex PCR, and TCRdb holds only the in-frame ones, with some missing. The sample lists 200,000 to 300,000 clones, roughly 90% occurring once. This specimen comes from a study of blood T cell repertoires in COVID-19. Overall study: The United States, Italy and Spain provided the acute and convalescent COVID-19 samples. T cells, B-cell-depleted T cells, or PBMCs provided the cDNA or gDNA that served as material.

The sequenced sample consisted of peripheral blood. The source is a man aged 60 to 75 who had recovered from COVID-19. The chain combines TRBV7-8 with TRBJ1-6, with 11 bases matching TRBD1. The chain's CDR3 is CASSPGRDRGIYSPLHF. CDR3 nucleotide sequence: TGTGCCAGCAGCCCCGGCAGGGACAGGGGGATTTATTCACCCCTCCACTTT.